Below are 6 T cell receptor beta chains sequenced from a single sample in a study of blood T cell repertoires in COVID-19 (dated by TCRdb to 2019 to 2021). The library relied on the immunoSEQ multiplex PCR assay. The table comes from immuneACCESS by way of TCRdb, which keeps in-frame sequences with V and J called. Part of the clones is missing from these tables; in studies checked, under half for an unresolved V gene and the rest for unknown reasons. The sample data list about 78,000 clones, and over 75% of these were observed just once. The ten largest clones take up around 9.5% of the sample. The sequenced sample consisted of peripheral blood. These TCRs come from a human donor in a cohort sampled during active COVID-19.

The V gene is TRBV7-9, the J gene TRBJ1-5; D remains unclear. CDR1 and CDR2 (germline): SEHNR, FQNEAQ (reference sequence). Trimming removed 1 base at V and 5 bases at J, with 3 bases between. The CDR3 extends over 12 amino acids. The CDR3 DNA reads TGTGCCAGCAGCTTAGGGCATCAGCCCCAGCATTTT. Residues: CASSLGHQPQHF.

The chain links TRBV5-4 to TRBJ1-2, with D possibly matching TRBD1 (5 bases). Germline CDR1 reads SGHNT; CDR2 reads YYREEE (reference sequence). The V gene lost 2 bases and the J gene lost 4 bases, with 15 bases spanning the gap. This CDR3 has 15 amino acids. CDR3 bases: TGTGCCAGCAGCTTCCAGGGAGGGGCCTCCTATGGCTACACCTTC. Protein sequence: CASSFQGGASYGYTF.

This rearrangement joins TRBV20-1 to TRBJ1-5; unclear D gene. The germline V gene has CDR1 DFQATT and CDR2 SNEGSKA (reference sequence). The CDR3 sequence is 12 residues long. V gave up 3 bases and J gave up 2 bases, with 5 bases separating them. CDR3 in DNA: TGCAGTGCTAGTGCTGGCAATCAGCCCCAGCATTTT. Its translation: CSASAGNQPQHF.

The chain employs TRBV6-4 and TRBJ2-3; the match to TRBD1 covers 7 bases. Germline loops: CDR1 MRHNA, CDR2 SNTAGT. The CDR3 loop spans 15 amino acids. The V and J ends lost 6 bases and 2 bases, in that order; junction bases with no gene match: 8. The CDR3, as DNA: TGTGCCAGCAGCGTCGGGACAGCTGACACAGATACGCAGTATTTT. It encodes CASSVGTADTDTQYF.

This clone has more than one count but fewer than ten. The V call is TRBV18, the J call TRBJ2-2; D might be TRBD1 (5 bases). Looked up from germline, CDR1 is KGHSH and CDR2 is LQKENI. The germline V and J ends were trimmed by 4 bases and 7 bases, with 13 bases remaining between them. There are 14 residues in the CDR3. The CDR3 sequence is CASSQDKGIGELFF. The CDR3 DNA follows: TGTGCCAGCTCACAGGACAAAGGAATCGGGGAGCTGTTTTTT.

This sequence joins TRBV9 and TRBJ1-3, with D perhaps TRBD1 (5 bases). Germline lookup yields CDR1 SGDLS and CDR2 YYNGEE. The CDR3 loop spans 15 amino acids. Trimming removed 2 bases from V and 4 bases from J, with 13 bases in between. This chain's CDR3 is CASSVKGSGGNTIYF. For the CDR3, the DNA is TGTGCCAGCAGCGTCAAGGGTTCAGGGGGAAACACCATATATTTT.